This TCR beta chain stems from a study of blood T cells in healthy people across ages. The CDR3 consists of 15 residues. Trimming removed 1 base from V and 3 bases from J, with 12 bases in between. Germline V gives CDR1 MGHRA, CDR2 YSYEKL. A second 7 to 11 cycle PCR used barcoded and J-beta primers. TCRdb analysed the 5' RACE reads with MiXCR anew, one entry per CDR3 protein. The profile shows about 760,000 distinct CDR3 sequences, approximately 60% of them singletons. J is TRBJ1-1 and V is TRBV4-1, with D possibly matching TRBD1 (5 bases). This sequence originates from a man aged 40-49 years in good health. Sequenced: blood. The CDR3: CASSQGAGSYTEAFF. The CDR3 DNA follows: TGCGCCAGCAGCCAAGGGGCAGGGAGTTACACTGAAGCTTTCTTT.